The 14 T cell receptor beta chains presented below share a single source sample, sequenced in a study of control samples from healthy donors and cancer patients. Produced via immunoSEQ multiplex PCR; TCRdb's table is partial and in-frame only. The profile shows about 120,000 clones, about nine tenths of them singletons. The sample comprised blood. These receptors were collected from a man in his forties or fifties in good health.

The rearrangement links TRBV7-9 to TRBJ1-1, with D unclear. Trimming removed 2 bases from V and 0 bases from J, with 19 bases in between. Germline V gene sequence: CDR1 SEHNR, CDR2 FQNEAQ (reference sequence). This CDR3 comprises 18 residues. CDR3 loop: CASSLLLTWEALNTEAFF. The DNA of the CDR3 is TGTGCCAGCAGCTTACTTCTTACGTGGGAGGCTCTGAACACTGAAGCTTTCTTT. The complete variable domain, with remaining parts taken from reference TRBV7-9 and TRBJ1-1, reads DTGVSQNPRHKITKRGQNVTFRCDPISEHNRLYWYRQTLGQGPEFLTYFQNEAQLEKSRLLSDRFSAERPKGSFSTLEIQRTEQGDSAMYLCASSLLLTWEALNTEAFFGQGTRLTVV.

This clone was observed once. The chain joins TRBV5-1 to TRBJ2-7; 11 positions agree with TRBD2. The CDR3 has 14 residues. The ends lost 7 bases at V and 6 bases at J; junction bases unmatched: 9. Germline-derived CDR1 and CDR2 are SGHRS and YFSETQ. Here the CDR3 reads CASGLSGTSGEQYF. CDR3 coding DNA: TGCGCCAGCGGCCTTTCCGGGACTAGCGGCGAGCAGTACTTC.

The rearrangement joins TRBV10-2 to TRBJ2-7, with unresolved D. Germline V gene lookup returns CDR1 WSHSY and CDR2 SAAADI. The CDR3 spans 10 residues. Trimming left V 8 bases short and J 2 bases short, with 4 bases between. The CDR3 protein is CASGTYEQYF. CDR3 in DNA: TGCGCCAGCGGAACCTACGAGCAGTACTTC.

This rearrangement joins TRBV29-1 to TRBJ1-2; D is unclear. Trimming left V 6 bases short and J 1 base short, with 6 bases between. The CDR3 is 11 residues long. Germline CDR1 and CDR2: SQVTM and ANQGSEA. This chain's CDR3 is CSVEINYGYTF. The CDR3 DNA reads as TGCAGCGTAGAGATTAACTATGGCTACACCTTC.

This clone occurred once. The genes are TRBV2 and TRBJ1-6; 10 positions agree with TRBD1. Germline V gene sequence: CDR1 SNHLY, CDR2 FYNNEI. This CDR3 has 13 amino acids. Trimming cost V 8 bases and J 7 bases; bases outside gene matches: 2. DNA of the CDR3: TGTGCCAGCGGACAGGGGGTAAATTCACCCCTCCACTTT. Its translation: CASGQGVNSPLHF.

In its sample, this clone was seen once. In nucleotides, the CDR3 is TGTGCCAGCAGCGATCCGGGACAGAACTACGAGCAGTACTTC. Protein sequence: CASSDPGQNYEQYF. The chain couples TRBV5-6 to TRBJ2-7; TRBD1 matches at 7 bases. V gave up 4 bases and J gave up 3 bases; unmatched junction bases: 7. From germline, CDR1 is SGHDT and CDR2 YYEEEE. The CDR3 runs to 14 residues.

The rearrangement joins TRBV19 to TRBJ1-1; 8 nucleotides match TRBD1. The CDR3 has 13 amino acids. Germline V gene lookup returns CDR1 LNHDA and CDR2 SQIVND (reference sequence). Trimming at V came to 2 bases and at J to 8 bases, leaving 4 bases not matched to a gene. CDR3 region: CASSIQGAAEAFF. CDR3 coding DNA: TGTGCCAGTAGTATACAGGGGGCCGCGGAAGCTTTCTTT.

The chain joins TRBV28 to TRBJ2-5, with TRBD2 identical over 7 bases. Germline V gene sequence: CDR1 MDHEN, CDR2 SYDVKM. The junction had 11 bases not matched to a gene; V was cut back by 10 bases and J by 3 bases. The CDR3 covers 14 residues. CDR3 protein: CATASGGGKETQYF. The CDR3 nucleotides are TGTGCCACGGCCTCGGGGGGAGGGAAAGAGACCCAGTACTTC.

This chain uses TRBV6-5 with TRBJ2-7, with 12 bases matching TRBD1. V shed 5 bases and J 6 bases; nucleotides not matched to a gene: 5. The CDR3 contains 14 residues. Germline CDR1 is MNHEY and CDR2 is SVGAGI. CDR3 DNA: TGTGCCAGCAGTCAGCGGGACAGGGGGCGCGAGCAGTACTTC. It translates to CASSQRDRGREQYF.

The chain combines TRBV25-1 with TRBJ1-3; D unclear. The CDR3 spans 12 residues. Germline V gene data show CDR1 as MGHDK and CDR2 as SYGVNS. The V end was cut by 5 bases, the J end by 0 bases, with 2 bases between. The CDR3 region is CASSNSGNTIYF. CDR3 sequence (DNA): TGTGCCAGCAGTAACTCTGGAAACACCATATATTTT. Based on the CDR3 plus reference TRBV25-1 and TRBJ1-3, the full variable domain is EADIYQTPRYLVIGTGKKITLECSQTMGHDKMYWYQQDPGMELHLIHYSYGVNSTEKGDLSSESTVSRIRTEHFPLTLESARPSHTSQYLCASSNSGNTIYFGEGSWLTVV.

The chain joins TRBV2 to TRBJ2-2; D is possibly TRBD1 or TRBD2 (5 bases each). Trimming stripped 6 bases from V and 0 bases from J, with 8 bases between. The CDR3 is 14 residues long. Germline V gene lookup returns CDR1 SNHLY and CDR2 FYNNEI. The CDR3 sequence: CASRTAANTGELFF. The CDR3, as DNA: TGTGCCAGCAGGACAGCGGCGAACACCGGGGAGCTGTTTTTT.

V and J are TRBV5-5 and TRBJ2-1; 9 nucleotides match TRBD2. CDR3 size: 16 residues. Unmatched junction bases numbered 8, after V lost 4 bases and J lost 3 bases. The V gene's germline CDR1 is SGHKS and CDR2 YYEKEE (reference sequence). Here the CDR3 reads CASSLLAGGLYNEQFF. The CDR3 coding sequence is TGTGCCAGCAGCCTGCTGGCGGGGGGGCTCTACAATGAGCAGTTCTTC.

The rearrangement uses TRBV14 and TRBJ2-1; D gene unclear. V was shortened by 1 base and J by 6 bases, with 13 bases between the two germline ends. The CDR3 runs to 15 residues. The germline V gene has CDR1 SGHDN and CDR2 FVKESK. The CDR3 DNA reads TGTGCCAGCAGCCAAGCCCTCACAGTTCCCAATGAGCAGTTCTTC. Translating gives CASSQALTVPNEQFF.

This chain connects TRBV30 to TRBJ1-1; D is unclear. CDR3 length: 13 residues. V lost 3 bases, J lost 1 base, and 9 bases lay in between. Germline V CDR1 and CDR2: GTSNPN, SVGIG (reference sequence). For the CDR3, the DNA is TGTGCCTGGAGAAGGCTTCAGAACACTGAAGCTTTCTTT. It codes for CAWRRLQNTEAFF. Looking up the rest from reference TRBV30 and TRBJ1-1 gives the full variable domain: SQTIHQWPATLVQPVGSPLSLECTVEGTSNPNLYWYRQAAGRGLQLLFYSVGIGQISSEVPQNLSASRPQDRQFILSSKKLLLSDSGFYLCAWRRLQNTEAFFGQGTRLTVV.